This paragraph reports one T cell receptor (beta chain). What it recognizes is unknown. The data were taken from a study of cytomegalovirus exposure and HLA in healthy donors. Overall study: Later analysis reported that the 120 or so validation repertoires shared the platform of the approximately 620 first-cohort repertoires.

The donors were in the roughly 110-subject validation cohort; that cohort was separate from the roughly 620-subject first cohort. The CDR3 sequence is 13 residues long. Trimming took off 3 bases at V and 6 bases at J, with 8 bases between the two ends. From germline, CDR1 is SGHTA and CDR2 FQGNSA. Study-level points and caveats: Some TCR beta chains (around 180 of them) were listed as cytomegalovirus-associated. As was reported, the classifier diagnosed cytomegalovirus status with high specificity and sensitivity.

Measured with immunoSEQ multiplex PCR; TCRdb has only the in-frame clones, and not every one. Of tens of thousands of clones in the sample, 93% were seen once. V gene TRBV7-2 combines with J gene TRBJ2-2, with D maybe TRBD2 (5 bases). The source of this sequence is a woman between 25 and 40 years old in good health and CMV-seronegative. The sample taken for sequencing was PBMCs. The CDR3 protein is CASSFSRAGELFF. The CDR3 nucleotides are TGTGCCAGCAGCTTTTCGAGGGCCGGGGAGCTGTTTTTT.